This T cell receptor beta chain was obtained from a study of T-cell memory formation after mild COVID-19. This CDR3 comprises 14 residues. V lost 4 bases, J lost 5 bases, and 12 bases lay in between. Per the germline V gene, CDR1 is SGHRS and CDR2 is YFSETQ. MiXCR, applied by TCRdb to the 5' RACE reads, yields one record per CDR3 protein. Of about 290,000 distinct CDR3 sequences in the sample, about 20% were seen once. The sequence derives from a man in his late teens or twenties who had mild COVID-19 (a few samples of this study predate the infection). Cell type and time point are not known. Sequencing input: PBMCs or a T cell subset sorted from them (not recorded which). V is TRBV5-1 and J is TRBJ2-2; D tentatively reads TRBD1 or TRBD2 (5 bases each). The chain's CDR3 is CASSPGTMTGELFF. In nucleotides, the CDR3 is TGCGCCAGCAGCCCCGGGACGATGACCGGGGAGCTGTTTTTT.